Each of the 26 T cell receptor beta chains below was sequenced from the same sample in a study of cytomegalovirus exposure and HLA in healthy donors. Primers: 60 Vbeta forward and 13 Jbeta reverse. Method: immunoSEQ multiplex PCR; TCRdb's copy keeps in-frame clones and lacks some. The sample includes some 160,000 clones, around 77% of them seen just once. The sequencing sample was made of PBMCs. These TCRs come from a man between 60 and 75 years old in good health and CMV-seronegative.

The sample holds a few counts of this clone. The rearrangement uses TRBV5-1 and TRBJ2-5, with 7 bases aligning to TRBD2. Germline-derived CDR1 and CDR2 are SGHRS and YFSETQ. J was trimmed by 5 bases and V by 5 bases; bases with no gene match: 9. The CDR3 runs 14 residues. The CDR3 DNA reads as TGCGCCAGCAGTTTGCGGGGGATTAAGGAGACCCAGTACTTC. Translation: CASSLRGIKETQYF.

The V gene is TRBV29-1, the J gene TRBJ2-5; D unclear. The last part of the DNA fits TRBJ2-7 better; the J call may be wrong. Germline V gene lookup returns CDR1 SQVTM and CDR2 ANQGSEA. The CDR3 length is 12 residues. This chain's CDR3 is CSVWKLSYEQYF. DNA for the CDR3: TGCAGCGTTTGGAAACTATCCTACGAGCAGTACTTC.

The V and J genes are TRBV18 and TRBJ1-1; maybe TRBD1 (5 bases). Germline CDR1 and CDR2: KGHSH and LQKENI. The CDR3 extends over 14 amino acids. Trimming shortened V by 0 bases and J by 4 bases, and 9 bases separated the two germline ends. The CDR3 region has the DNA TGTGCCAGCTCACCACCGGGGGGGAGCACTGAAGCTTTCTTT. Translating it yields CASSPPGGSTEAFF.

V is TRBV6-6 and J is TRBJ1-4; D is perhaps TRBD1 (5 bases). CDR3 length equals 15 residues. V was cut by 5 bases and J by 0 bases, with 10 bases left in between. CDR1 and CDR2 (germline): MNHNY, SVGAGI (reference sequence). The CDR3 here is CASSPTASTNEKLFF. The CDR3 bases are TGTGCCAGCAGTCCGACAGCCTCAACTAATGAAAAACTGTTTTTT.

The V and J genes are TRBV6-1 and TRBJ1-3; tentative D call: TRBD1 (5 bases). Germline assignment: CDR1 MNHNS and CDR2 SASEGT. Trimming removed 3 bases at V and 4 bases at J, with 16 bases between. The CDR3 totals 16 residues. CDR3 in amino acids: CASSDGQGLAGNTIYF. The CDR3 coding sequence is TGTGCCAGCAGTGACGGGCAGGGTCTCGCAGGAAACACCATATATTTT.

This clone showed up just once. The J gene is TRBJ1-5, the V gene TRBV6-5; TRBD1 matches at 7 bases. Germline values: CDR1 MNHEY, CDR2 SVGAGI. The CDR3 sequence is 14 residues long. The V gene end was trimmed by 6 bases and the J gene end by 3 bases; junction bases not matched to a gene: 5. The CDR3 here is CASSLDRVNQPQHF. The CDR3 DNA is TGTGCCAGCAGCCTCGACAGGGTCAATCAGCCCCAGCATTTT.

The chain recombines TRBV10-3 with TRBJ1-5; D gene unclear. Germline V gene data show CDR1 as ENHRY and CDR2 as SYGVKD. Between the trimmed V and J ends, which lost 6 bases and 0 bases, there was a span of 12 bases. CDR3 length: 15 residues. The CDR3 DNA sequence: TGTGCCATCAGCGGGGAGTACGATAGCAATCAGCCCCAGCATTTT. Its protein product is CAISGEYDSNQPQHF.

The sample holds a few counts of this clone. This chain joins TRBV5-6 and TRBJ2-5, with 7 bases identical to TRBD1. Per the germline V gene, CDR1 is SGHDT and CDR2 is YYEEEE. V dropped 4 bases and J dropped 10; count of bases not matched to a gene: 13. This CDR3 is built from 14 residues. The DNA for the CDR3 is TGTGCCAGCAGCCGTAGGACAGGTGACAGAGTCCAGTACTTC. Protein product: CASSRRTGDRVQYF.

The V gene is TRBV27, the J gene TRBJ1-6; a possible D gene is TRBD1 (6 bases). This CDR3 is built from 18 residues. V was trimmed by 3 bases and J by 0 bases, leaving 15 bases between them. The germline gives CDR1 MNHEY, CDR2 SMNVEV (reference sequence). This CDR3 is CASSFKGTGSSYNSPLHF. The CDR3 DNA reads as TGTGCCAGCAGTTTTAAGGGAACAGGGAGCTCCTATAATTCACCCCTCCACTTT.

To note about this clone: The junction does not match germline at one end; this may be a read error. CDR3 nucleotide sequence: TGTGCCACCAGCCCCCGAGGGCAAAGGGCGGGGGAAGGCTACCCCTTC. Its translation: CATSPRGQRAGEGYPF. The V and J genes are TRBV15 and TRBJ1-2; perhaps TRBD1 as D (5 bases). CDR3 length: 16 amino acids. CDR1 and CDR2 (germline): LNHNV, YYDKDF (reference sequence).

The genes are TRBV11-3 and TRBJ2-2; D gene unclear. The CDR3 has 17 amino acids. CDR1 is SGHNT and CDR2 is YENEEA in the germline V gene. The V and J ends lost 4 bases and 2 bases respectively, with 17 bases between them. The CDR3 DNA reads TGTGCCAGCAGCTCTCAACTATCTGGCGTTAACACCGGGGAGCTGTTTTTT. Its translation is CASSSQLSGVNTGELFF.

Concerning this clone itself: One end of the junction does not line up with germline, which may come from a read error. The chain employs TRBV5-4 and TRBJ2-7, with 7 bases fitting TRBD2. Per the germline V gene, CDR1 is SGHNT and CDR2 is YYREEE (reference sequence). The CDR3 loop spans 13 amino acids. The CDR3 is CASTTRGGYGQYF. DNA of the CDR3: TGTGCCAGCACCACGAGGGGAGGGTACGGGCAGTACTTC. Based on the CDR3 plus reference TRBV5-4 and TRBJ2-7, the full variable domain is ETGVTQSPTHLIKTRGQQVTLRCSSQSGHNTVSWYQQALGQGPQFIFQYYREEENGRGNFPPRFSGLQFPNYSSELNVNALELDDSALYLCASTTRGGYGQYFGPGTRLTVT.

This sequence joins TRBV6-1 and TRBJ2-7; 9 nucleotides match TRBD1. This CDR3 has 15 amino acids. The trim removed 4 bases at V and 4 bases at J, leaving 8 bases unmatched. The germline gives CDR1 MNHNS, CDR2 SASEGT. DNA for the CDR3: TGTGCCAGCAGTGTCCGGGACAGGGATTCTTACGAGCAGTACTTC. Residues: CASSVRDRDSYEQYF.

The chain recombines TRBV19 with TRBJ1-1, with TRBD1 matching over 8 bases. The germline V gene has CDR1 LNHDA and CDR2 SQIVND (reference sequence). V lost 9 bases, J lost 0 bases, and 6 bases stayed unmatched. CDR3 length equals 14 residues. This CDR3 reads CASRGQGLNTEAFF. CDR3 DNA: TGTGCCAGCCGCGGACAGGGCCTGAACACTGAAGCTTTCTTT.

The rearrangement joins TRBV5-8 to TRBJ1-1; no reliable D call. Germline CDR1 and CDR2: SGHTS and YDEGEE. The CDR3 consists of 13 residues. V lost 2 bases, J lost 1 base, and 6 bases lay in between. CDR3 in amino acids: CASSFGRNTEAFF. The DNA for the CDR3 is TGTGCCAGCAGCTTCGGTCGGAACACTGAAGCTTTCTTT. The full variable domain, in which reference TRBV5-8 and TRBJ1-1 provide the parts outside the CDR3, is EAGVTQSPTHLIKTRGQQATLRCSPISGHTSVYWYQQALGLGLQFLLWYDEGEERNRGNFPPRFSGRQFPNYSSELNVNALELEDSALYLCASSFGRNTEAFFGQGTRLTVV.

This clone came up a few times. The genes are TRBV29-1 and TRBJ1-2, with 7 bases that match TRBD1. Germline V gene lookup returns CDR1 SQVTM and CDR2 ANQGSEA. There are 13 residues in the CDR3. Germline trimming cut 5 bases from V and 4 bases from J; bases unmatched to any gene: 7. The CDR3 sequence: CSVWGQQLYGYTF. As DNA, the CDR3 is TGCAGCGTTTGGGGACAGCAGCTCTATGGCTACACCTTC.

This clone has just one count. Written as DNA, the CDR3 is TGTGCCAGCAGTGATCCAGCGGGAGGGCCGGTTCAGTATTTT. Its translation: CASSDPAGGPVQYF. The gene calls are TRBV25-1 and TRBJ2-3, with 10 bases lining up with TRBD2. Germline CDR1 is MGHDK and CDR2 is SYGVNS. CDR3 size: 14 residues. The ends lost 3 bases at V and 12 bases at J; junction bases unmatched: 9.

The gene calls are TRBV6-5 and TRBJ2-7, with 8 bases matching TRBD1. The CDR3 has 14 amino acids. V lost 4 bases to trimming and J lost 3 bases; unmatched junction nucleotides: 5. In germline, CDR1 is MNHEY, CDR2 SVGAGI. CDR3 DNA: TGTGCCAGCAGTTCTCTGACAGGGGACTACGAGCAGTACTTC. Translating it yields CASSSLTGDYEQYF.

The genes are TRBV19 and TRBJ2-6; D remains unclear. Looked up from germline, CDR1 is LNHDA and CDR2 is SQIVND (reference sequence). The CDR3 spans 17 residues. V was trimmed by 5 bases and J by 2 bases, leaving 16 bases between them. CDR3 DNA: TGTGCCAGTAGTTATTCGGCAGGTGGCGCTGGGGCCAACGTCCTGACTTTC. Protein: CASSYSAGGAGANVLTF.

In its sample, this clone was seen a few times. V gene TRBV2 combines with J gene TRBJ2-1; TRBD2 matches at 7 bases. Germline V lookup: CDR1 SNHLY, CDR2 FYNNEI. The CDR3 sequence is 17 residues long. The junction had 18 bases not matched to a gene; V was cut back by 7 bases and J by 6 bases. In nucleotides, the CDR3 is TGTGCCAGCATTAGGAGGGAGCGGGATCTGATAGTCAATGAGCAGTTCTTC. Its protein is CASIRRERDLIVNEQFF.

The rearrangement uses TRBV6-1 and TRBJ1-1; 9 nucleotides match TRBD1. The germline V gene has CDR1 MNHNS and CDR2 SASEGT. The V gene end was trimmed by 7 bases and the J gene end by 5 bases; junction bases not matched to a gene: 8. The CDR3 has 14 amino acids. For the CDR3, the DNA is TGTGCCAGCATACAGGGGGCGGCCCAAACTGAAGCTTTCTTT. Its translation: CASIQGAAQTEAFF.

The chain joins TRBV5-8 to TRBJ1-5, with 7 positions matching TRBD1. V shed 0 bases, J shed 0 bases, and the junction held 6 bases outside the gene matches. CDR3 size: 17 residues. Germline-derived CDR1 and CDR2 are SGHTS and YDEGEE. The DNA of the CDR3 is TGTGCCAGCAGCTTGGTCTTCGGGACAGTTAGCAATCAGCCCCAGCATTTT. Translating it yields CASSLVFGTVSNQPQHF.

This chain joins TRBV13 and TRBJ2-5, with 8 bases matching TRBD2. The CDR3 contains 15 residues. The trim removed 2 bases at V and 1 base at J, leaving 3 bases unmatched. Germline V lookup: CDR1 PRHDT, CDR2 FYEKMQ (reference sequence). In DNA, the CDR3 is TGTGCCAGCAGCTTACGGCGGGGGGCCCAAGAGACCCAGTACTTC. It encodes CASSLRRGAQETQYF.

This chain connects TRBV6-5 to TRBJ1-1, with D unclear. The germline CDR1 and CDR2 sequences are MNHEY and SVGAGI. This CDR3 region has 13 residues. With 0 bases removed from V and 5 bases from J, the gap between germline ends came to 7 bases. CDR3 nucleotide sequence: TGTGCCAGCAGTTACTCTACCGGGACTGAAGCTTTCTTT. As protein: CASSYSTGTEAFF.

The rearrangement joins TRBV19 to TRBJ2-5, with TRBD1 matching over 8 bases. The CDR3 contains 15 residues. V lost 2 bases, J lost 5 bases, and 7 bases stayed unmatched. Germline loops: CDR1 LNHDA, CDR2 SQIVND (reference sequence). The CDR3: CASSIIPGGGETQYF. CDR3 DNA sequence: TGTGCCAGTAGTATAATCCCAGGGGGCGGGGAGACCCAGTACTTC.

This chain joins TRBV5-4 and TRBJ2-7; 8 positions agree with TRBD1. Germline V gene data show CDR1 as SGHNT and CDR2 as YYREEE (reference sequence). Unmatched junction bases numbered 0, after V lost 4 bases and J lost 0 bases. CDR3 size: 13 residues. The CDR3 DNA is TGTGCCAGCAGCGGACAGGGCTCCTACGAGCAGTACTTC. Its translation is CASSGQGSYEQYF.